Here is one T cell receptor (beta chain) with its context. These data belong to a study of blood T cell repertoires in COVID-19. Study-level information: Acute-phase and convalescent COVID-19 samples originated in the United States, Italy and Spain. In each case, the material was cDNA or gDNA derived from T cells, B-cell-depleted T cells, or PBMCs.

As processed by the authors: Amplification from reference gene primers served as the basis for estimated nucleated cell counts. The protocol was immunoSEQ multiplex PCR, while the TCRdb copy is restricted to in-frame clones and leaves out a portion. D and trimming come from the DNA, and the V and J calls and clone size come from that table. The sample lists about 190,000 clones, approximately 80% occurring once. The sample was peripheral blood. This sequence was found in a human donor in a cohort sampled during active COVID-19.

The CDR3 loop is CASSQPGETGLFF. In DNA form, the CDR3 reads TGTGCCAGCAGCCAACCTGGGGAGACAGGGCTGTTCTTC. The J gene is TRBJ2-1, the V gene TRBV4-2; 7 positions agree with TRBD1. After removal of 2 bases from V and 15 bases from J, the junction contained 10 bases not matched to a gene. The germline V gene has CDR1 LGHNA and CDR2 YNFKEQ. The CDR3 runs to 13 residues.